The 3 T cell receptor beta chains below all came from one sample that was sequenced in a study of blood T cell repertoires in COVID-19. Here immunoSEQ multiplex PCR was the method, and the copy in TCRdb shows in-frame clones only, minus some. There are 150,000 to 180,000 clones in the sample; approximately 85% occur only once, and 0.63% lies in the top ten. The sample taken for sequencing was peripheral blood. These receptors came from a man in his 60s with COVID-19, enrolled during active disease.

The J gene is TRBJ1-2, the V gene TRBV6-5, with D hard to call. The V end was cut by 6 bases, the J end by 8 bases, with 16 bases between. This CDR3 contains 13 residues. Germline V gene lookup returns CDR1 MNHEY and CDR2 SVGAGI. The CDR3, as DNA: TGTGCCAGCAGCACCTTCGGGGAGAGGGGCTACACCTTC. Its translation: CASSTFGERGYTF.

The CDR3 bases are TGTGCCAGCCGGACAGTCTACACCGGGGAGCTGTTTTTT. Translation: CASRTVYTGELFF. V gene TRBV21-1 combines with J gene TRBJ2-2; TRBD1, the table's D call, was not compared with the DNA. TRBV21-1 has pseudogene status. The CDR3 totals 13 residues.

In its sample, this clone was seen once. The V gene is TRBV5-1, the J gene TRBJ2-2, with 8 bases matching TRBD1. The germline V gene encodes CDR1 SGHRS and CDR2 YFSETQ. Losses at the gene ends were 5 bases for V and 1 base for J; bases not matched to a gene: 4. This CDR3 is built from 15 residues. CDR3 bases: TGCGCCAGCAGGGCCGGGACAGGGAACACCGGGGAGCTGTTTTTT. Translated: CASRAGTGNTGELFF.